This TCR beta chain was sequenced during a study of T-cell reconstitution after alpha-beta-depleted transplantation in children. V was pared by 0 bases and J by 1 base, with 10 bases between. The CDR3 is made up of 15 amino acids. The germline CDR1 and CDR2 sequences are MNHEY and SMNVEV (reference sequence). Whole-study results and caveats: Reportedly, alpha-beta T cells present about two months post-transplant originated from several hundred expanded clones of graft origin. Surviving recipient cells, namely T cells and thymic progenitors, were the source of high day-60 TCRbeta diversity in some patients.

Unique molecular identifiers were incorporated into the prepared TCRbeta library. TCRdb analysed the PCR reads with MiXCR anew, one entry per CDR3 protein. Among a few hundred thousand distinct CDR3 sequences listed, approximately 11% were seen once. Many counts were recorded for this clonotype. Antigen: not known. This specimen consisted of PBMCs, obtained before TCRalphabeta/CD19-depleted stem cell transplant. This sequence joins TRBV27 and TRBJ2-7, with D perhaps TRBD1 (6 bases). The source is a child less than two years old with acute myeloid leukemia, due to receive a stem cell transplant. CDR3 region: CASSLSYRVSYEQYF. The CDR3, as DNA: TGTGCCAGCAGTTTATCCTACAGGGTTTCCTACGAGCAGTACTTC.